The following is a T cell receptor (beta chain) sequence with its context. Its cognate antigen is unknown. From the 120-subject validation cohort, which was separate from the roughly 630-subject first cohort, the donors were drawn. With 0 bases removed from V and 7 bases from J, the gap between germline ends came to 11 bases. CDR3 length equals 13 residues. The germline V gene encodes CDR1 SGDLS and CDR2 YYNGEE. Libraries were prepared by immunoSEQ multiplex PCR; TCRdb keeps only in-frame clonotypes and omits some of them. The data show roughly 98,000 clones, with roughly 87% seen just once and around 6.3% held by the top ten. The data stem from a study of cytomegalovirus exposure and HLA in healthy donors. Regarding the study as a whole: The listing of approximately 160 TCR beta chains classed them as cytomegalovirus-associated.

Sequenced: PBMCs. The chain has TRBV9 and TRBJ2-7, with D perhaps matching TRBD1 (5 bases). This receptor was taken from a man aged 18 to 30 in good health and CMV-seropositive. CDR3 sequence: CASSVGTGQEQYF. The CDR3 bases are TGTGCCAGCAGCGTAGGTACAGGCCAGGAGCAGTACTTC.